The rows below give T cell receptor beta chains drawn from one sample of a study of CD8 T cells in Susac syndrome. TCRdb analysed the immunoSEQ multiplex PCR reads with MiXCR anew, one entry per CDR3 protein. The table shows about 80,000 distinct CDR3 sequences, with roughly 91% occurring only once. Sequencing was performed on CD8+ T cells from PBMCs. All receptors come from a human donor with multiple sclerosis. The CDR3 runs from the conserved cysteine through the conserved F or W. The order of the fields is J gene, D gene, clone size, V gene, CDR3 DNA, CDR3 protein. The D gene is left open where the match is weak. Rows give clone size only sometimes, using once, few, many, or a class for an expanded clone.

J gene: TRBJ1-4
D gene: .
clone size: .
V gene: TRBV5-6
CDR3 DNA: TGTGCCAGCAGCTTGGCCGGTTCTGAAAAACTGTTTTTT
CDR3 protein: CASSLAGSEKLFF

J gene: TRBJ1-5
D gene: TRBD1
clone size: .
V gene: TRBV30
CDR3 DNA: TGTGCCTGGAGTGGAGGGACAGTCAATCAGCCCCAGCATTTT
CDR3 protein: CAWSGGTVNQPQHF

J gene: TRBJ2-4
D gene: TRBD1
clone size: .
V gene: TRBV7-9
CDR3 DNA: TGTGCCAGCAGCTTAAACAGGGGGCCGGAGGACATTCAGTACTTC
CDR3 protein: CASSLNRGPEDIQYF

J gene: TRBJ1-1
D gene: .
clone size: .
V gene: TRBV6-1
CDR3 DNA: TGTGCCAGCAGTGAAATAAGGACAGCTGTGAACACTGAAGCTTTCTTT
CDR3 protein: CASSEIRTAVNTEAFF

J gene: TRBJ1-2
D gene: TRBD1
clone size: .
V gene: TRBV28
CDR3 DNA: TGTGCCAGCAGTTTTTATGAGGGGGCAGTTACTAACTATGGCTACACCTTC
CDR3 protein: CASSFYEGAVTNYGYTF

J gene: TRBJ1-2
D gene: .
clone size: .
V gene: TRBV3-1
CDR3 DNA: TGTGCCAGCAGCCAAGAGTCCTATGGCTACACCTTC
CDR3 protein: CASSQESYGYTF

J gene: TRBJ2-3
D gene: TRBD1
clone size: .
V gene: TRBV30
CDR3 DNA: TGTGCCTGGAGTTGGGGACAGGGGTCCTCAGATACGCAGTATTTT
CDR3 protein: CAWSWGQGSSDTQYF

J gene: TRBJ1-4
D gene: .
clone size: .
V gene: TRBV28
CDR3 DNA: TGTGCCAGCAGTTTATCGGCGGCGGAAAAACTGTTTTTT
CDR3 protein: CASSLSAAEKLFF

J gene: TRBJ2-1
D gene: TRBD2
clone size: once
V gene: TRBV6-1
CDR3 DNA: TGTGCCAGCAGTGAAGGGCGGGAGATCATTAATGAGCAGTTCTTC
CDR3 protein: CASSEGREIINEQFF

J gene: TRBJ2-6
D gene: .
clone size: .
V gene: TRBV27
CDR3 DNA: TGTGCCAGCAGTTGGGGTTTTCCTGGGGCCAACGTCCTGACTTTC
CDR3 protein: CASSWGFPGANVLTF

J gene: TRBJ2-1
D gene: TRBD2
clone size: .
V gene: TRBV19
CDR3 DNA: TGTGCCAGTAGTATAAATAGCGGGAGCCGTAGTTACAATGAGCAGTTCTTC
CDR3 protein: CASSINSGSRSYNEQFF

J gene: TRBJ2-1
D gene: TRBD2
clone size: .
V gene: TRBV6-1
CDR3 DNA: TGTGCCAGCAGTGAAGTTGCGGGGGGGCCTGGGGAGCAGTTCTTC
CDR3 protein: CASSEVAGGPGEQFF

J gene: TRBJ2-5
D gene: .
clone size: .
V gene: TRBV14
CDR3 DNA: TGTGCCAGCAGCCAAGATTTGGGGTTTCGAGAGACCCAGTACTTC
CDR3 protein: CASSQDLGFRETQYF

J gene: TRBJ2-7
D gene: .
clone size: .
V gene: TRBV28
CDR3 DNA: TGTGCCAGCAGTTTAGGGGTGGGGGCGTACGAGCAGTACTTC
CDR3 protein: CASSLGVGAYEQYF

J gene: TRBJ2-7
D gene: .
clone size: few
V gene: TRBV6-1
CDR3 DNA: TGTGGGACAAGGGCGTACGAGCAGTACTTC
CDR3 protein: CGTRAYEQYF

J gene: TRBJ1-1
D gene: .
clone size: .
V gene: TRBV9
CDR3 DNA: TGTGCCAGCAGCGAGTCCGGGACCGAAAACACTGAAGCTTTCTTT
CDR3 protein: CASSESGTENTEAFF

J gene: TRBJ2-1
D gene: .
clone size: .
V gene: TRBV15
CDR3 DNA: TGTGCCACCAGCAGATCCGGGACTCCTAGCTCCTACAATGAGCAGTTCTTC
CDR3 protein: CATSRSGTPSSYNEQFF

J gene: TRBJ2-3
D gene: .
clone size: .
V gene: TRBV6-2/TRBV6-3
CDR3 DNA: TGTGCCAGCAGTCCACTCCCGGCGTCAGATACGCAGTATTTT
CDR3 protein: CASSPLPASDTQYF

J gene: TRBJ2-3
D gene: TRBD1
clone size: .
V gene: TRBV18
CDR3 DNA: TGTGCCAGCTCACCACCCAGGACAGGGGTTGGAGATACGCAGTATTTT
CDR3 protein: CASSPPRTGVGDTQYF

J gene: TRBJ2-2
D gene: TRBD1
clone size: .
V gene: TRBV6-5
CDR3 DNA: TGTGCCAGCAGTTACCGGACAGGGGGCGGGGAGCTGTTTTTT
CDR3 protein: CASSYRTGGGELFF

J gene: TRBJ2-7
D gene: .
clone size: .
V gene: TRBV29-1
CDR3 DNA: TGCAGCGGCCAGGTTGAGGGATTAGTTGGCGAGCAGTACTTC
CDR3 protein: CSGQVEGLVGEQYF

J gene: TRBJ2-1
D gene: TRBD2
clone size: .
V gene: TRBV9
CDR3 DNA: TGTGCCAGCAGCGTAGGGGGTAGCGGGACCAATGAGCAGTTCTTC
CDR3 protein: CASSVGGSGTNEQFF

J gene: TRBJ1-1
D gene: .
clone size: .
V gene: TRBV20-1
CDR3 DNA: TGCAGTGCTAACGTAGGTGAAGCTTTCTTT
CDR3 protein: CSANVGEAFF

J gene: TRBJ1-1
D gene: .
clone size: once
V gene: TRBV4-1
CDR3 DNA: TGCGCCAGCAGCCTCCCGGCTACAGGGATCACTGAAGCTTTCTTT
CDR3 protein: CASSLPATGITEAFF

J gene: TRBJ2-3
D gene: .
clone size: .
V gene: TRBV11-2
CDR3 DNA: TGTGCCAGCAGCTTAGAGTTTCAGGCCACAGATACGCAGTATTTT
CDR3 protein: CASSLEFQATDTQYF

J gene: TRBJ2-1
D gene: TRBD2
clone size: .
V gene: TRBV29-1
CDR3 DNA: TGCAGCGTTGAAGGACTAGCGGTAGGTGAGCAGTTCTTC
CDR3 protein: CSVEGLAVGEQFF

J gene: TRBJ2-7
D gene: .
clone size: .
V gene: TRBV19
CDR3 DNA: TGTGCCAGCGCGGCAGCGGGACACTCCTACGAGCAGTACTTC
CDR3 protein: CASAAAGHSYEQYF

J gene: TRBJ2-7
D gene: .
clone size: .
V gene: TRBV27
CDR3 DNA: TGTGCCAGCAGTTCCCCGACCCTGACGGGCTACGAGCAGTACTTC
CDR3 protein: CASSSPTLTGYEQYF

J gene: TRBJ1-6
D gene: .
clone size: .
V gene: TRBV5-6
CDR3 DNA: TGTGCCAGCAGCTCGATAGACCCAGTCCCCGCCCTCCACTTT
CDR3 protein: CASSSIDPVPALHF

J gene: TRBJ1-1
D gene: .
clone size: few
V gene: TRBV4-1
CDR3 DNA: TGCGCCAGCAGCCAAGATAGGGAAGTGGGGACTGAAGCTTTCTTT
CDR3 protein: CASSQDREVGTEAFF

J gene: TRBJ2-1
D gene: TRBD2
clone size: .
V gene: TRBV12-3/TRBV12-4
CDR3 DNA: TGTGCCAGCAGACCAGGCCAGCGGGGGGGAGGCTCCTACAATGAGCAGTTCTTC
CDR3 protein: CASRPGQRGGGSYNEQFF

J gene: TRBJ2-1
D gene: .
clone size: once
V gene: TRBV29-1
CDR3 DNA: TGCAGCGTTGAGGGCCCGGGGTTTTACAATGAGCAGTTCTTC
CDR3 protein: CSVEGPGFYNEQFF

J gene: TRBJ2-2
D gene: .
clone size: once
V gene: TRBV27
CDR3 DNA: TGTGCCAGCAGTTTATATGCCGGGGCCCTCGGCGGGGAGCTGTTTTTT
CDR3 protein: CASSLYAGALGGELFF

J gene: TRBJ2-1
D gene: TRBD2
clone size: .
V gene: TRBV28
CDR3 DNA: TGTGCCAGCAGTTTGACGGGGGGGCCGGGGAATGAGCAGTTCTTC
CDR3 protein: CASSLTGGPGNEQFF

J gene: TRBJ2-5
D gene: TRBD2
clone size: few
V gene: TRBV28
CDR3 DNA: TGTGCCAGCAGATTTAGCGGGAGGGGACAAGAGACCCAGTACTTC
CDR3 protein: CASRFSGRGQETQYF

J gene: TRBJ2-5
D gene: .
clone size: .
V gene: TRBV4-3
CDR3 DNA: TGCGCCAGCAGCCAAGAGGAGTCGGGGGTGGAAGAGACCCAGTACTTC
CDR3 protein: CASSQEESGVEETQYF

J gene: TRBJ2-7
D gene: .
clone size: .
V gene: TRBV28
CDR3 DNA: TGTGCCAGCAGCCCTCGAGCGGTTCTCAGCTCCTACGAGCAGTACTTC
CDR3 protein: CASSPRAVLSSYEQYF

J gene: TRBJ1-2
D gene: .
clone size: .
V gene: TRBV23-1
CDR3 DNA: TGCGCCAGCAGTCAATCACCCGAGGCCCCCTTACTCGGGGGGAATGGGGGCTACACCTTC
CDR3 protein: CASSQSPEAPLLGGNGGYTF

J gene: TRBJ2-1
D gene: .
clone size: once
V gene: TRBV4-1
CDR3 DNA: TGCGCCAGCAGCCAGCCGAGCTCCTACAATGAGCAGTTCTTC
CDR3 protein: CASSQPSSYNEQFF

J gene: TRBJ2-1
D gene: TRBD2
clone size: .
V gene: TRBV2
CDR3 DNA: TGTGCCAGCAGTGCTTCTAGCGGGGGGTACTTCAATGAGCAGTTCTTC
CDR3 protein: CASSASSGGYFNEQFF

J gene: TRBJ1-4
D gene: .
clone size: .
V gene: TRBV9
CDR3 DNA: TGTGCCAGCAGCCCCCGGTCTGGGGCCTCTGAAAAACTGTTTTTT
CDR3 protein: CASSPRSGASEKLFF

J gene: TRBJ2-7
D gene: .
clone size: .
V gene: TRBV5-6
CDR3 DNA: TGTGCCAGCACCCTGAGTAATAGCTACGAGCAGTACTTC
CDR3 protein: CASTLSNSYEQYF

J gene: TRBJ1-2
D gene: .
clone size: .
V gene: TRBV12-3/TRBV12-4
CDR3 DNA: TGTGCCAGCAGTTTTACCCTACTGGCTGGCTACACCTTC
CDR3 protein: CASSFTLLAGYTF

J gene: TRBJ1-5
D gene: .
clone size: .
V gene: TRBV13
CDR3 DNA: TGTGCCAGCAGCTTATCAGGGAACAATCAGCCCCAGCATTTT
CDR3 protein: CASSLSGNNQPQHF

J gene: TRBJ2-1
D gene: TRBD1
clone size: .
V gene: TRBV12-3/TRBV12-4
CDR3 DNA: TGTGCCAGCAGCCGGGGACAGTCATCGGATGAGCAGTTCTTC
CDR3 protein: CASSRGQSSDEQFF

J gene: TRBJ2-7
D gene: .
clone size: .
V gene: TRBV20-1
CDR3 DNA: TGCAGTGCTAGGGACGGGAGCTCCTACGAGCAGTACTTC
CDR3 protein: CSARDGSSYEQYF

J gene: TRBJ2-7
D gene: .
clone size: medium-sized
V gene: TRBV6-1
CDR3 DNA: TGTGCCAGCGCTCGGGGCATGGGTTCCTACGAGCAGTACTTC
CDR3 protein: CASARGMGSYEQYF

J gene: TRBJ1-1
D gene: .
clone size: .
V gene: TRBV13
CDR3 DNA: TGTGCCAGCAGCTTAGTGGGGGCCCTGAACACTGAAGCTTTCTTT
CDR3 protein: CASSLVGALNTEAFF

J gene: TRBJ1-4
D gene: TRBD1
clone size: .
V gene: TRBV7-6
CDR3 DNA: TGTGCCAGCAGCTTGAATCGACAGGGAAACGAAAAACTGTTTTTT
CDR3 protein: CASSLNRQGNEKLFF

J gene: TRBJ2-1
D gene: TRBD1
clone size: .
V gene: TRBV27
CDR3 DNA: TGTGCCAGCAGCCACAGGGGCTCCTACAATGAGCAGTTCTTC
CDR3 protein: CASSHRGSYNEQFF

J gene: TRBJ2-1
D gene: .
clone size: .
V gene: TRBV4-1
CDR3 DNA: TGCGCCACCCGTAGGACAGTTTTTAATGAGCAGTTCTTC
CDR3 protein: CATRRTVFNEQFF